This T cell receptor beta chain was found in a study of cytomegalovirus exposure and HLA in healthy donors (dated 2017 in TCRdb). The study in broad terms: In an earlier analysis of some 550 of the donors, roughly 300 Gb of sequence data and 90 million to 130 million unique TCR beta sequences from 180 million or so T cells were reported. About 5 DR-DQ haplotypes were handled as single units for association and clustering, since linkage in the cohort was strong. A later analysis re-examined previously published TCR beta repertoires from roughly 720 donors and added high-resolution HLA genotyping to investigate patterns of TCR occurrence. Among a few hundred genotyped donors of the cohort, an average of 235,054 unique TCR beta nucleotide sequences were sequenced per donor, roughly 18% of them non-productive. To predict cytomegalovirus infection status, the study combined high-throughput TCR immunosequencing, statistical association of individual TCRs with disease status, and machine learning. An early release covering about 600 HLA-typed donors comprised approximately 300 gigabases of sequencing data and tens of millions of unique TCR sequences. In an earlier analysis of over 550 of the donors, high-throughput TCR beta sequencing was used to judge whether each TCR beta V gene segment behaved as functional or pseudogenic. The study used immunosequencing to profile the T cell repertoires of around 600 subjects and linked those repertoires to cytomegalovirus serostatus. The number of donors typed differed by locus, with 629-630 for A, B, C, DRB1 and DQB1, 522 for DQA1, under 610 for DPA1, and some 470 for DPB1. Donor age, sex, ethnicity and CMV serostatus were collected together with the repertoire data. The study was designed to test whether signatures of past pathogen exposure could be identified by cataloging public T cell receptors. Every discovery cohort repertoire had been produced on one sequencing platform. Of the 350 to 450 genotyped donors, 65% to 90% fell in the genetic ancestry cluster associated with self-reported Caucasian donors. Along with the approximately 700-subject first cohort, a separate validation cohort of over a hundred different subjects was used. HLA typing included class I and class II loci at four-digit resolution. A later genetic analysis took genome-wide SNP genotypes for about three fifths of the roughly 670 donors and used that subset as a discovery cohort. In the later analysis, no new phenotypic data were used to find candidate immune exposures; instead, reliance was placed on TCR beta sequences and their occurrence across donors.

The germline V gene (reference sequence) gives CDR1 as SEHNR and CDR2 as FQNEAQ. V loses 3 bases, J loses 1 base, and the germline ends lie 7 bases apart. The CDR3 runs 13 amino acids, cysteine and phenylalanine included. Only CDR3 DNA is held: 39 bases, read in frame from base 1. The cohort comprised 710 or so healthy bone marrow donors. At the time of sampling, all cohort members were nominally healthy, though unrecorded immune exposures were likely present. The donor was CMV seronegative and belonged to the group of 320 or so seronegative cohort members. A peripheral blood sample was collected from each donor, and TCR beta sequencing was performed on peripheral blood mononuclear cells. The Qiagen DNeasy Blood Extraction Kit was used to extract genomic DNA from the blood cell samples. What the research found in general, with its limitations: In a later analysis, HLA-associated TCR beta chains showed more clonal expansion and lower generation probabilities than non-associated chains that were equally common. Three of the identified cytomegalovirus-associated TCR beta chains were confirmed in vitro to be specific for cytomegalovirus antigens. Correlated functional status among segregating V segments might reflect linkage disequilibrium, but an unknown experimental factor could not be ruled out. V-gene and J-gene trimming of TCR beta chains was associated with a missense DCLRE1C variant in a later genetic analysis, and the association was replicated in an independent cohort. When HLA alleles, especially DR and DQ, strongly co-occurred, TCR associations were difficult to assign to individual alleles. According to a later genetic analysis, donors in an Asian-associated ancestry cluster had fewer N-insertions in productive TCRs than the approximately 610-donor mean. A later analysis associated 15,000 to 20,000 TCR beta sequences with specific HLA alleles at a false discovery rate of 0.05. A group of highly shared sequence variants was considered likely to be a technical artifact of the sequencing pipeline. The only immune exposure information available for the cohort was CMV serostatus. Across donors, most TCR sequences were observed very rarely, whereas some public TCRs were present in many individuals. It was suggested by the authors that the approach could potentially be generalized to other disease states and immunological phenotypes. In an earlier analysis of 587 of the donors, most TCR beta V segments appeared in productive rearrangements about 90% or about 30% of the time, broadly matching IMGT annotations. Because the 87-base-pair reads could not distinguish some IMGT-functional V segments, including TRBV6-2 and TRBV6-3, those segments were excluded. Fewer than 20 rarely observed V segments, including chromosome 9 orphons, were excluded from the earlier analysis of about 610 of the donors because counts were too low. This cohort had only TCR beta chains sequenced, and the lack of alpha or paired-chain data limited which features could be detected. The study gave a list of under 200 TCR beta chains associated with cytomegalovirus. Because HLA typing was unavailable for some donors at each locus, only the typed subset was used in association tests. Cytomegalovirus status was reported to be diagnosed by the classifier with high specificity and sensitivity in both the original and validation cohorts. Several of the top co-occurrence clusters appeared to be linked to parvovirus B19, influenza, CMV and Epstein-Barr virus, according to a later analysis. In a later analysis, TCR association rates were found to vary across HLA loci, with the most associated TCRs seen for DRB1 alleles and the fewest for HLA-C alleles. A further reported finding was that TCR beta sequences accurately predicted the HLA-A and HLA-B alleles for most subjects in the first cohort. In a later analysis, most CMV-associated TCR beta chains were found to appear HLA-restricted, with HLA associations seemingly driven largely by CMV exposure. Roughly uniform sequencing depth across donors was assumed in presence/absence analyses, although this assumption may not hold.

Note on this clone: Its recognized antigen is unknown. Base qualities are missing; no much larger clone stands one base away.

Library generation was performed with the immunoSEQ multiplex PCR assay. The multiplex PCR relied on a mix of 60 forward primers for TCR Vbeta segments and 13 reverse primers for TCR Jbeta segments. A multiplex PCR assay on genomic DNA amplified the CDR3 region of rearranged TCR beta genes. The amplified TCR beta libraries were sequenced on the Illumina HiSeq System as 87-base-pair reads. The authors processed their data as follows. A later analysis counted some 80 million unique TCR beta chains across the roughly 700 repertoires, and 10 million to 11 million of these chains were shared by at least two donors. To remove PCR and sequencing errors, raw reads were error-corrected and collapsed into unique sequences using a nearest-neighbor algorithm that merged closely related sequences. To assign V, D and J gene segments, CDR3 sequences were aligned to IMGT reference sequences. Each retained sequence needed at least a six-nucleotide match to both a V gene segment and a J gene segment. Rearrangements were called productive when the CDR3 lacked stop codons and stayed in frame with V and J; all others were non-productive. Following IMGT convention, CDR3 was defined as the stretch from the second conserved V-encoded cysteine to the conserved J-encoded phenylalanine. The earlier analysis of fewer than 700 of the donors excluded sequences that lacked an unambiguous match to a single V gene segment. In an earlier analysis of approximately 550 of the donors, V segments were called functional above 56.7% productive rearrangements and were called segregating when the between-donor standard deviation exceeded 5%. To diagnose cytomegalovirus status from the catalog of TCR beta chain sequences, a statistical classification framework was built. V and J gene assignment, in a later analysis, came from comparing TCR nucleotide sequences with IMGT/GENE-DB human TR gene sequences. A later analysis assigned CDR3 sequences and most-parsimonious VDJ recombination scenarios with the TCRdist pipeline. In a later analysis, each TCR beta chain was defined by its CDR3 amino acid sequence together with its V-gene family, and reads lacking a unique V-gene family were excluded. In a later analysis, approximately 590 highly shared, low-generation-probability nucleotide sequences were removed to address suspected cross-contamination and a sequencing artifact. In a later analysis, a clonal expansion index was calculated for each public chain from normalized within-repertoire ranks of inferred template counts. A later analysis computed generation probabilities with a VDJ recombination model fitted to out-of-frame rearrangements, and checked the results against IGoR. In a later analysis, hypergeometric tests were used to score TCR-TCR, TCR-HLA and TCR-CMV co-occurrence, with a repertoire-size bias correction applied to TCR pairs. A later analysis estimated false discovery rates by permuting HLA or CMV assignments 20 times. In a later analysis, co-occurring TCRs were grouped with DBSCAN, and TCRdist sequence similarity was added when clustering was performed within HLA-allele-positive subsets. Co-occurrence clustering excluded repertoires with fewer than 30,000 or more than 120,000 public chains, plus five with anomalous nucleotide sharing. Drawn from immuneACCESS, this table holds only the in-frame rearrangements with V and J called that TCRdb kept. Clones are partly lost; checked studies trace under half to an unresolved V gene and leave the rest unexplained. The DNA was the basis for D and trimming; V, J and clone size are from that table. This sample has fewer than 200,000 clones in its table, and about four fifths of those were observed once. The top ten clones comprise 13% of the sample.

The sequencing sample was made of PBMCs. The chain employs TRBV7-9 and TRBJ2-7, and TRBD2 may be the D gene, going by 5 matching bases. This clonotype was obtained from a woman aged 45-65 years in good health and CMV-seronegative. Read as DNA, the sequence is TGTGCCAGCAGCTTGGCGGGTTCCTACGAGCAGTACTTC. Translated, this gives CASSLAGSYEQYF.